A selection of T cell receptor beta chains follows, all from one sample in a study of blood T cells in healthy people across ages. Each CDR3 protein is one row after TCRdb ran MiXCR on the 5' RACE reads. The table lists around 1,500,000 distinct CDR3 sequences, 28% of them singletons, with 7.7% in the top ten. The sequencing sample was made of blood. All receptors derive from a woman in her twenties or thirties in good health. The CDR3 runs from the conserved cysteine through the conserved F or W. A D gene is named only where the DNA matches it firmly. The listing skips clone size in some rows; elsewhere it reads once, few, many or a size class.

CDR3nt | CDR3aa | len | abundance | j_gene | d_gene | v_gene
TGCAGCGTTTCGGGAGGCCCCTATGGCTACACCTTC | CSVSGGPYGYTF | 12 | few | TRBJ1-2 | . | TRBV29-1
TGTGCCAGCAGTGAACGGAACCTCTATGGCTACACCTTC | CASSERNLYGYTF | 13 | . | TRBJ1-2 | . | TRBV25-1
TGTGCCAGTAGTATAGGTGCCAGGGGAGGCTATGGCTACACCTTC | CASSIGARGGYGYTF | 15 | few | TRBJ1-2 | . | TRBV19
TGTGCCAGCAGCCTTCCGGGACACCGATACCAAGAGACCCAGTACTTC | CASSLPGHRYQETQYF | 16 | few | TRBJ2-5 | . | TRBV7-2
TGCAGTGCTAGAGACTCTACAGAGGTTGGTGGCTACACCTTC | CSARDSTEVGGYTF | 14 | . | TRBJ1-2 | . | TRBV20-1
TGCAGCGTTGAAGATCAGGAATCCTACGAGCAGTACTTC | CSVEDQESYEQYF | 13 | few | TRBJ2-7 | . | TRBV29-1
TGCAGTGCTAGGCCTACCCACTTCTCCTACAATGAGCAGTTCTTC | CSARPTHFSYNEQFF | 15 | many | TRBJ2-1 | . | TRBV20-1
TGTGCCAGCAGCTCAGCACAGGGTAGTTCACCCCTCCACTTT | CASSSAQGSSPLHF | 14 | many | TRBJ1-6 | . | TRBV7-9
TGTGCCAGCAGCTCCGGAACACAGGGTTTGGGGGGCGAGCAGTACTTC | CASSSGTQGLGGEQYF | 16 | many | TRBJ2-7 | . | TRBV7-2
TGCGCCAGCAGCGCCGGGTACGACGAGCAGTACTTC | CASSAGYDEQYF | 12 | many | TRBJ2-7 | . | TRBV5-1
TGTGCCAGCAGCCCGGGGGGTAGCGGGTTACTCCTAGGGGACATTCAGTACTTC | CASSPGGSGLLLGDIQYF | 18 | . | TRBJ2-4 | TRBD2 | TRBV3-1
TGTGCCAGCAGCTTAGCCCTACTAGCGGGAGAACGAACAGATACGCAGTATTTT | CASSLALLAGERTDTQYF | 18 | . | TRBJ2-3 | TRBD2 | TRBV7-9
TGTGCCAGCAGTTTAGGGACATTAAAGGAGGACGAGCAGTACTTC | CASSLGTLKEDEQYF | 15 | few | TRBJ2-7 | . | TRBV28
TGCAGTACCCTTGGACTAGCGAACGACGAGCAGTACTTC | CSTLGLANDEQYF | 13 | . | TRBJ2-7 | TRBD2 | TRBV20-1
TGTGCCAGCAGTGGAGCCATAGCGGGCGGGTACGGCGAGCAGTACTTC | CASSGAIAGGYGEQYF | 16 | . | TRBJ2-7 | TRBD2 | TRBV6-1
TGCGCCAGCAAGAAGGTTCCCGGGACAAGAGGAAACACCATATATTTT | CASKKVPGTRGNTIYF | 16 | . | TRBJ1-3 | . | TRBV10-2
TGCGCCGGCAGGTCGACAGGGGGCGGTTACGAGCAGTACTTC | CAGRSTGGGYEQYF | 14 | few | TRBJ2-7 | TRBD1 | TRBV5-1
TGCGCCAGCAGCCTACGTCCCTCGGGGGGAGAGACCCAGTACTTC | CASSLRPSGGETQYF | 15 | few | TRBJ2-5 | TRBD2 | TRBV4-3
TGTGCCAGCAAAGTAGGGTACGGCGGGGGTGGCTACACCTTC | CASKVGYGGGGYTF | 14 | many | TRBJ1-2 | . | TRBV6-6
TGCGCCAGCAGCTTGGTTGGGGATGGCTTAGATGAGCAGTTCTTC | CASSLVGDGLDEQFF | 15 | many | TRBJ2-1 | . | TRBV5-1
TGCAGCGCAAGGGCCGGGACTAGCGTATCCTACGAGCAGTTCTTC | CSARAGTSVSYEQFF | 15 | . | TRBJ2-1 | TRBD2 | TRBV29-1
TGTGCCAGCAGTTTCAATGGCTATGGCTACACCTTC | CASSFNGYGYTF | 12 | few | TRBJ1-2 | . | TRBV27
TGTGCCAGCAGGGGTGACAGGGCGTACACTGAAGCTTTCTTT | CASRGDRAYTEAFF | 14 | . | TRBJ1-1 | TRBD1 | TRBV28
TGCGCCAGCAGCCAAGATGGTCAGGCCTCTGGAAACACCATATATTTT | CASSQDGQASGNTIYF | 16 | . | TRBJ1-3 | . | TRBV4-1
TGTGCCACCAGTGATTTCGGGAGCGGGGGTCGGTACTTTGGGACCCAGTACTTC | CATSDFGSGGRYFGTQYF | 18 | . | TRBJ2-5 | TRBD2 | TRBV24-1
TGTGCCAGCGCTTTGAGCAATCAGCCCCAGCATTTT | CASALSNQPQHF | 12 | . | TRBJ1-5 | . | TRBV6-1
TGCAGCGCCGATAAGCGCAGCAATGAGCAGTTCTTC | CSADKRSNEQFF | 12 | many | TRBJ2-1 | . | TRBV29-1
TGTGCCAGCATCCTGGGAAGGGGTCCGGGCTACGAGCAGTACTTC | CASILGRGPGYEQYF | 15 | . | TRBJ2-7 | . | TRBV7-2
TGTGCCACCAGCAGAGATCAGGGGCTAGCTCAGGAGACCCAGTACTTC | CATSRDQGLAQETQYF | 16 | many | TRBJ2-5 | . | TRBV15
TGCAGCGTTGATGCCGGGGGTAGCACAGATACGCAGTATTTT | CSVDAGGSTDTQYF | 14 | few | TRBJ2-3 | . | TRBV29-1
TGTGCCACCAGCAGAGATGGGGGCTACAATGAGCAGTTCTTC | CATSRDGGYNEQFF | 14 | many | TRBJ2-1 | . | TRBV15
TGTGCCACCAGCAGAGATCTTCAGCAAAATGAGCAGTTCTTC | CATSRDLQQNEQFF | 14 | once | TRBJ2-1 | . | TRBV15
TGCGCCAGCAGCTCCTGGACAGGGCTTTATAACTCTGGGGCCAACGTCCTGACTTTC | CASSSWTGLYNSGANVLTF | 19 | many | TRBJ2-6 | TRBD1 | TRBV5-1
TGCGCCAGCAGCTTGGACAATGTCTATGGCTACACCTTC | CASSLDNVYGYTF | 13 | many | TRBJ1-2 | . | TRBV5-1
TGTGCCAGTAGCACCCCGGCGGGGGGTCAGACCCAGTACTTC | CASSTPAGGQTQYF | 14 | few | TRBJ2-5 | TRBD2 | TRBV7-2